This is a list of T cell receptor beta chains from one sample in a study of T-cell reconstitution after alpha-beta-depleted transplantation in children. Via MiXCR, TCRdb re-called the PCR reads, giving one row per CDR3 protein. The sample includes more than 550,000 distinct CDR3 sequences, about 11% of them seen just once. The sample here was PBMCs from the stem cell graft donor, taken from the stem cell graft. The source of these receptors is a human donor who donated a stem cell graft to a child with acute myeloid leukemia. Both conserved end residues are part of each CDR3. Fields, in order: D gene, V gene, J gene, clone size, CDR3 DNA, CDR3 protein. The D gene is left open where the match is weak. Some rows mark clone size as missing; the rest say once, few, many or name a class of expanded clone.

>-|TRBV20-1|TRBJ2-3|-
TGCAGTGCTCCCGAAACACTCACAGATACGCAGTATTTT
CSAPETLTDTQYF
>-|TRBV29-1|TRBJ2-3|-
TGCAGCGTTGAAGGTGGTGCAGTGGGGAGCACAGATACGCAGTATTTT
CSVEGGAVGSTDTQYF
>-|TRBV4-2|TRBJ2-2|-
TGTGCCAGCAGCCAAGAGGGACAAGTCGCCGGGGAGCTGTTTTTT
CASSQEGQVAGELFF
>-|TRBV5-1|TRBJ1-3|few
TGCGCCAGCAGCTTGGCCGACGGGCGCTCTGGAAACACCATATATTTT
CASSLADGRSGNTIYF
>-|TRBV28|TRBJ1-6|-
TGTGCCAGCAGTCCCACAGGGTTCAATTCACCCCTCCACTTT
CASSPTGFNSPLHF
>TRBD2|TRBV14|TRBJ2-1|many
TGTGCCAGCAGGAAACTAGCGGGACGTCACAATGAGCAGTTCTTC
CASRKLAGRHNEQFF
>TRBD1|TRBV6-5|TRBJ2-1|many
TGTGCCAGCAGTTCAGGGGGCGCGTACAATGAGCAGTTCTTC
CASSSGGAYNEQFF
>-|TRBV6-5|TRBJ2-1|many
TGTGCCAGCAGTTACTCTCTAGATGGGGGATACTACAATGAGCAGTTCTTC
CASSYSLDGGYYNEQFF
>-|TRBV20-1|TRBJ2-7|many
TGCAGTGCTAGAGTTGGCGGGGCAAGTGTCGAGCAGTACTTC
CSARVGGASVEQYF
>-|TRBV11-2|TRBJ2-7|-
TGTGCCAGCAGCCGGAACCTTGGGACCTACGAGCAGTACTTC
CASSRNLGTYEQYF
>TRBD1|TRBV25-1|TRBJ2-5|few
TGTGCCAGCAGTGATCCTACAGGGGCCCAAGAGGAGACCCAGTACTTC
CASSDPTGAQEETQYF
>-|TRBV28|TRBJ2-3|many
TGTGCCAGCACCCTGCTGGGGGCACCAGATACGCAGTATTTT
CASTLLGAPDTQYF
>TRBD1|TRBV20-1|TRBJ1-6|few
TGCAGTGTTCCCGACAGGGGGAGTTCACCCCTCCACTTT
CSVPDRGSSPLHF
>TRBD1|TRBV7-9|TRBJ1-2|-
TGTGCCAGCAGCTTCCTCCGGACAGGGGGTGAGGGCTACACCTTC
CASSFLRTGGEGYTF
>-|TRBV6-5|TRBJ1-1|few
TGTGCCAGCAGTTATAGGGGTCGACAGATTGAAGCTTTCTTT
CASSYRGRQIEAFF
>TRBD1|TRBV11-2|TRBJ1-1|-
TGTGCCAGCAGCAGACGGACAGGGAGGACTGAAGCTTTCTTT
CASSRRTGRTEAFF
>-|TRBV14|TRBJ1-1|-
TGTGCCAGCAGCCAAGTTCAGGCAGGGCCGCCTGAAGCTTTCTTT
CASSQVQAGPPEAFF
>-|TRBV7-2|TRBJ2-2|few
TGTGCCAGCAGCCGAACGATGAGGGGCACCGGGGAGCTGTTTTTT
CASSRTMRGTGELFF
>TRBD1|TRBV7-2|TRBJ2-5|-
TGTGCCAGCAGCACAAACAGGGGCATGGAGACCCAGTACTTC
CASSTNRGMETQYF
>TRBD1|TRBV7-9|TRBJ1-2|many
TGTGCCAGCAGCTCGCCGGACAGGGCCTATGGCTACACCTTC
CASSSPDRAYGYTF
>-|TRBV28|TRBJ2-7|many
TGTGCCAGCAGTTCCCTTCGACAGACAGGATACGAGCAGTACTTC
CASSSLRQTGYEQYF
>-|TRBV7-3|TRBJ2-7|many
TGTGCCAGCAGCTCATCATCGGGACCCGGAGTGCAGCAGTACTTC
CASSSSSGPGVQQYF
>TRBD2|TRBV4-2|TRBJ2-1|many
TGTGCCAGCAGCCAAGATAGGACTAGCGTTAATGAGCAGTTCTTC
CASSQDRTSVNEQFF
>-|TRBV6-2/TRBV6-3|TRBJ1-5|few
TGTGCCAGCAGTTACTGGGGGGCGAATCAGCCCCAGCATTTT
CASSYWGANQPQHF
>TRBD2|TRBV29-1|TRBJ2-1|many
TGCAGCGTTTCGCCAGGGACTAGCGGGGACAATGAGCAGTTCTTC
CSVSPGTSGDNEQFF
>TRBD2|TRBV5-1|TRBJ2-5|-
TGCGCCAGCAGCTTGGGTCTACTAGCGGGCATCCAAGAGACCCAGTACTTC
CASSLGLLAGIQETQYF
>-|TRBV25-1|TRBJ2-7|few
TGTGCCAGCGTAAGCGGGTACTCCTACGAGCAGTACTTC
CASVSGYSYEQYF
>-|TRBV6-2/TRBV6-3|TRBJ2-5|-
TGTGCCAGCACTACCGGCGCAGAGACCCAGTACTTC
CASTTGAETQYF
>TRBD2|TRBV12-3/TRBV12-4|TRBJ2-1|many
TGTGCCAGCACCCTGACTAGCGGCTACAATGAGCAGTTCTTC
CASTLTSGYNEQFF
>-|TRBV20-1|TRBJ1-4|many
TGCAGTGCTAGAGATCACCGGCAGGGGAAGGTAAAACTGTTTTTT
CSARDHRQGKVKLFF
>TRBD2|TRBV20-1|TRBJ2-7|many
TGCAGTGCTAGAGATTGGAGCGGGATAAAGAATTACGAGCAGTACTTC
CSARDWSGIKNYEQYF
>-|TRBV7-6|TRBJ1-1|few
TGTGCCAGCAGCCGAGGGGAGCGGACTGAAGCTTTCTTT
CASSRGERTEAFF
>-|TRBV29-1|TRBJ1-4|-
TGCAGCGCCCTAGCGACATCAACTAATGAAAAACTGTTTTTT
CSALATSTNEKLFF
>TRBD2|TRBV7-2|TRBJ2-5|-
TGTGCCAGCAGCCCCGGGACTAGCGGGATAACTGAAGAGACCCAGTACTTC
CASSPGTSGITEETQYF
>TRBD2|TRBV6-2/TRBV6-3|TRBJ2-7|few
TGTGCCAGCAGGCAGACTGGAAGGGGAATAGCGGGATTTAGGGAGTCCTACGAGCAGTACTTC
CASRQTGRGIAGFRESYEQYF
>-|TRBV19|TRBJ2-5|-
TGTGCCAGTAGTATAGGGGGTAGCGGACAAGAGACCCAGTACTTC
CASSIGGSGQETQYF
>TRBD1|TRBV27|TRBJ2-5|-
TGTGTCAGCAGTTTGGACAGGATCCAGACCCAGTACTTC
CVSSLDRIQTQYF